Each of the 30 T cell receptor beta chains below was sequenced from the same sample in a study of early T cells in non-severe SARS-CoV-2 infection. From the 5' RACE reads, TCRdb called clonotypes with MiXCR, one entry per CDR3 protein. The table records 77,000 or so distinct CDR3 sequences, approximately 15% of them present only once. Sequenced material: whole blood, taken at baseline. All receptors derive from an adult who was a healthcare worker with PCR-confirmed SARS-CoV-2 infection or an uninfected control (not recorded which).

Ten or more counts support this clonotype. This sequence joins TRBV7-9 and TRBJ1-1; weak D call: TRBD1 (5 bases). The CDR3 is 13 amino acids. V was cut by 4 bases and J by 4 bases, with 10 bases left in between. The germline CDR1 and CDR2 sequences are SEHNR and FQNEAQ (reference sequence). The CDR3 protein is CASSSGGITEAFF. DNA for the CDR3: TGTGCCAGCAGCTCCGGGGGAATCACTGAAGCTTTCTTT.

This clonotype was detected a few times. The J gene is TRBJ2-7, the V gene TRBV5-1; D is possibly TRBD1 or TRBD2 (5 bases each). V dropped 4 bases and J dropped 2 bases, with 10 bases sitting between them. The germline V gene has CDR1 SGHRS and CDR2 YFSETQ. The CDR3 length is 13 residues. The CDR3 spells CASSKSGPYEQYF. The DNA of the CDR3 is TGCGCCAGCAGCAAATCGGGGCCCTACGAGCAGTACTTC. Using reference TRBV5-1 and TRBJ2-7 for the parts outside the CDR3, the full variable domain is KAGVTQTPRYLIKTRGQQVTLSCSPISGHRSVSWYQQTPGQGLQFLFEYFSETQRNKGNFPGRFSGRQFSNSRSEMNVSTLELGDSALYLCASSKSGPYEQYFGPGTRLTVT.

This sequence joins TRBV3-1 and TRBJ1-2; D is perhaps TRBD1 (6 bases). Trimming pared 1 base from V and 2 bases from J, leaving 14 bases between. Germline V gene data show CDR1 as LGHDT and CDR2 as YNNKEL (reference sequence). There are 16 residues in the CDR3. The CDR3 nucleotides are TGTGCCAGCAGCCAAGGAGGGGGAAGGGGAAACTATGGCTACACCTTC. Translating gives CASSQGGGRGNYGYTF.

Only a few counts were recorded for this clonotype. V is TRBV5-1 and J is TRBJ2-5, with a weak D call TRBD2 (5 bases). Germline V CDR1 and CDR2: SGHRS, YFSETQ. V was clipped by 2 bases and J by 3 bases, with 11 bases between them. The CDR3 runs 14 residues. The CDR3 spells CASSFPGVEETQYF. Written as DNA, the CDR3 is TGCGCCAGCAGCTTCCCCGGGGTCGAAGAGACCCAGTACTTC.

This sequence joins TRBV5-1 and TRBJ2-7; TRBD1 matches 7 bases. V shed 3 bases and J 0 bases; nucleotides not matched to a gene: 6. The CDR3 is 15 residues long. Germline CDR1 reads SGHRS; CDR2 reads YFSETQ. CDR3 in DNA: TGCGCCAGCAGCTGGGGGACAGCTTACTCCTACGAGCAGTACTTC. Translating gives CASSWGTAYSYEQYF. Together with reference TRBV5-1 and TRBJ2-7, the CDR3 gives the full variable domain: KAGVTQTPRYLIKTRGQQVTLSCSPISGHRSVSWYQQTPGQGLQFLFEYFSETQRNKGNFPGRFSGRQFSNSRSEMNVSTLELGDSALYLCASSWGTAYSYEQYFGPGTRLTVT.

The chain is built from TRBV6-2 or TRBV6-3 and TRBJ2-3; no firm D call. V lost 5 bases and J 1 base, leaving 19 bases between the germline ends. Germline lookup yields CDR1 MNHEY and CDR2 SVGEGT. The CDR3 spans 17 residues. This CDR3 is CASSERGRAFRTDTQYF. The CDR3 nucleotides read TGTGCCAGCAGTGAAAGAGGCCGGGCATTTCGCACAGATACGCAGTATTTT.

This clonotype turned up a few times. The chain is built from TRBV5-5 and TRBJ2-5; no firm D call. Per the germline V gene, CDR1 is SGHKS and CDR2 is YYEKEE (reference sequence). This CDR3 is built from 15 residues. Trimming left V 3 bases short and J 4 bases short, with 16 bases between. CDR3 in amino acids: CASSSGPTRLETQYF. The CDR3 bases are TGTGCCAGCAGCTCAGGACCGACACGTCTAGAGACCCAGTACTTC.

This clonotype was seen many times. This rearrangement joins TRBV12-3 or TRBV12-4 to TRBJ2-1, with TRBD2 identical over 9 bases. CDR3 length: 15 residues. The junction had 9 bases not matched to a gene; V was cut back by 5 bases and J by 7 bases. The CDR3 is CASSPGLARRNEQFF. The CDR3 region has the DNA TGTGCCAGCAGTCCGGGACTAGCTCGTCGGAATGAGCAGTTCTTC.

This chain joins TRBV7-6 and TRBJ2-7; tentatively, D is TRBD1 or TRBD2 (5 bases each). Germline-derived CDR1 and CDR2 are SGHVS and FNYEAQ. This CDR3 comprises 13 residues. V lost 5 bases and J lost 11, with 19 bases in between. DNA of the CDR3: TGTGCCAGCAGCCCTGGGACCCAGACTGTGGAGTACTTC. Its protein product is CASSPGTQTVEYF.

V usage is TRBV5-4 and J usage is TRBJ2-7; D is possibly TRBD2 (5 bases). Germline CDR1 and CDR2: SGHNT and YYREEE (reference sequence). The CDR3 spans 15 residues. V lost 4 bases and J 3 bases, leaving 17 bases between the germline ends. The CDR3 reads CASSRAREGNYEQYF. In nucleotides, the CDR3 is TGTGCCAGCAGCCGAGCGAGAGAGGGAAACTACGAGCAGTACTTC.

The chain uses TRBV6-6 and TRBJ2-2; D is tentatively TRBD1 or TRBD2 (5 bases each). The V and J ends lost 8 bases and 4 bases respectively, with 11 bases between them. The CDR3 sequence is 13 residues long. The germline CDR1 and CDR2 sequences are MNHNY and SVGAGI (reference sequence). The CDR3: CASWDRTTGELFF. CDR3 nucleotide sequence: TGTGCCAGCTGGGACCGAACCACCGGGGAGCTGTTTTTT.

Ten or more counts support this clonotype. The chain is built from TRBV6-5 and TRBJ1-1, with D possibly being TRBD1 (5 bases). The germline V gene has CDR1 MNHEY and CDR2 SVGAGI. CDR3 length: 13 residues. Deletions cut 6 bases from V and 5 bases from J, with 13 bases between. This CDR3 is CASSPRRGTEAFF. CDR3 DNA: TGTGCCAGCAGCCCCCGTCGGGGGACTGAAGCTTTCTTT.

The table lists this clonotype with many counts. The V and J genes are TRBV12-3 or TRBV12-4 and TRBJ2-2; 12 nucleotides agree with TRBD2. This CDR3 has 18 amino acids. With 1 base clipped from V and 4 bases from J, the junction kept 7 bases outside the gene matches. For the CDR3, the DNA is TGTGCCAGCAGTTTAGGGACTAGCGGGAACCGCCGCACCGGGGAGCTGTTTTTT. Amino acid sequence: CASSLGTSGNRRTGELFF.

There are many counts of this clonotype. V gene TRBV7-9 combines with J gene TRBJ1-1; D is ambiguous. CDR3 size: 12 residues. V lost 5 bases, J lost 0 bases, and 4 bases lay in between. Germline assignment: CDR1 SEHNR and CDR2 FQNEAQ (reference sequence). CDR3 DNA sequence: TGTGCCAGCAGCCTGATGAACACTGAAGCTTTCTTT. It encodes CASSLMNTEAFF.

This chain joins TRBV19 and TRBJ1-5, with D unresolved. Per germline, CDR1 LNHDA and CDR2 SQIVND (reference sequence). The CDR3 runs 15 residues. Trimming took 7 bases from V and 4 from J, leaving 17 bases between them. The CDR3 region has the DNA TGTGCCAGTAAGTCTGACTCCAGGCAGAATCAGCCCCAGCATTTT. It codes for CASKSDSRQNQPQHF.

The sample holds many counts of this clonotype. The rearrangement links TRBV5-1 to TRBJ1-1, with D possibly being TRBD1 (5 bases). CDR3 length: 16 residues. CDR1 and CDR2 (germline): SGHRS, YFSETQ. With 3 bases removed from V and 0 bases from J, the gap between germline ends came to 15 bases. The CDR3: CASSSDGGWMNTEAFF. CDR3 in DNA: TGCGCCAGCAGCTCGGACGGGGGTTGGATGAACACTGAAGCTTTCTTT.

This clonotype came up many times. CDR3 bases: TGCGCCAGCGCTATCGGACTAGCGGGAGGCAATGAGCAGTTCTTC. It is translated as CASAIGLAGGNEQFF. The J gene is TRBJ2-1, the V gene TRBV5-1; 14 positions match TRBD2. The CDR3 is 15 residues long. CDR1 is SGHRS, CDR2 YFSETQ, per germline. J lost 6 bases, V lost 7 bases, and 6 bases had no gene match.

Ten or more counts support this clonotype. The chain combines TRBV6-5 with TRBJ1-1; maybe TRBD1 (6 bases). V dropped 7 bases and J dropped 2 bases, with 14 bases sitting between them. Germline V gives CDR1 MNHEY, CDR2 SVGAGI. The CDR3 loop spans 14 amino acids. The CDR3 DNA reads TGTGCCAGCACGGTGAGGGGGGCAAACACTGAAGCTTTCTTT. Amino acids: CASTVRGANTEAFF.

The chain has TRBV2 and TRBJ2-1; D unclear. This CDR3 region has 11 residues. The V gene's germline CDR1 is SNHLY and CDR2 FYNNEI. Trimming left V 3 bases short and J 4 bases short, with 1 base between. The CDR3, as DNA: TGTGCCAGCAGTGATTACAATGAGCAGTTCTTC. This codes for CASSDYNEQFF. Full variable domain (rest looked up from reference TRBV2 and TRBJ2-1): EPEVTQTPSHQVTQMGQEVILRCVPISNHLYFYWYRQILGQKVEFLVSFYNNEISEKSEIFDDQFSVERPDGSNFTLKIRSTKLEDSAMYFCASSDYNEQFFGPGTRLTVL.

This clonotype has ten or more counts. The chain joins TRBV7-2 to TRBJ2-2; TRBD2 might be the D (6 bases). Germline lookup yields CDR1 SGHTA and CDR2 FQGNSA. V gave up 1 base and J gave up 4 bases, with 10 bases separating them. The CDR3 loop spans 15 amino acids. The DNA of the CDR3 is TGTGCCAGCAGCTTAGTAAGGCGGGGCACCGGGGAGCTGTTTTTT. Translation: CASSLVRRGTGELFF.

This chain uses TRBV28 with TRBJ2-3; no reliable D call. The CDR3 sequence is 13 residues long. Germline V lookup: CDR1 MDHEN, CDR2 SYDVKM. V shed 7 bases and J shed 0 bases, with 8 bases lying between them. The CDR3 nucleotides read TGTGCCAGCAACAGTATTAGCACAGATACGCAGTATTTT. Encoded protein: CASNSISTDTQYF. The variable domain in full, completed from reference TRBV28 and TRBJ2-3, reads DVKVTQSSRYLVKRTGEKVFLECVQDMDHENMFWYRQDPGLGLRLIYFSYDVKMKEKGDIPEGYSVSREKKERFSLILESASTNQTSMYLCASNSISTDTQYFGPGTRLTVL.

This clonotype showed up just a few times. The V call is TRBV6-6, the J call TRBJ2-3; perhaps TRBD2 as D (5 bases). The CDR3 contains 14 residues. The V gene's germline CDR1 is MNHNY and CDR2 SVGAGI (reference sequence). The V gene lost 6 bases and the J gene lost 0 bases, with 10 bases spanning the gap. CDR3 residues: CASSARTSTDTQYF. As DNA, the CDR3 is TGTGCCAGCAGCGCCCGGACTAGCACAGATACGCAGTATTTT.

The V call is TRBV29-1, the J call TRBJ1-2; D is uncertain. V was cut by 7 bases and J by 1 base, with 10 bases left in between. This CDR3 has 12 amino acids. Germline V CDR1 and CDR2: SQVTM, ANQGSEA. The CDR3 DNA is TGCAGCGCCGCTAATAGTAACTATGGCTACACCTTC. Translated, it gives CSAANSNYGYTF.

This clonotype was counted between two and nine times. V is TRBV9 and J is TRBJ2-7, with D possibly TRBD1 on 6 matching bases. The CDR3 loop spans 15 amino acids. Per the germline V gene, CDR1 is SGDLS and CDR2 is YYNGEE. Trimming stripped 4 bases from V and 0 bases from J, with 14 bases between. The CDR3: CASSSEGHPSYEQYF. In DNA, the CDR3 is TGTGCCAGCAGCTCCGAGGGACATCCCTCCTACGAGCAGTACTTC.

The CDR3 reads CASSPRLARAQETQYF. Written as DNA, the CDR3 is TGTGCCAGCTCACCTCGACTAGCGCGGGCTCAAGAGACCCAGTACTTC. The chain has TRBV18 and TRBJ2-5; 8 bases map to TRBD2. In germline, CDR1 is KGHSH, CDR2 LQKENI. J lost 2 bases, V lost 3 bases, and 8 bases had no gene match. CDR3 length: 16 amino acids.

The V and J genes are TRBV4-2 and TRBJ2-3, with 7 positions matching TRBD2. V shed 0 bases, J shed 1 base, and the junction held 16 bases outside the gene matches. Per the germline V gene, CDR1 is LGHNA and CDR2 is YNFKEQ. The CDR3 extends over 20 amino acids. CDR3 sequence: CASSQDSRKWRERGTDTQYF. The CDR3 bases are TGTGCCAGCAGCCAAGATAGCCGGAAATGGCGGGAGAGAGGCACAGATACGCAGTATTTT.

The V gene is TRBV5-4, the J gene TRBJ1-2, with 12 bases that match TRBD1. The CDR3 totals 14 residues. Germline lookup yields CDR1 SGHNT and CDR2 YYREEE (reference sequence). After removal of 4 bases from V and 8 bases from J, the junction contained 6 bases not matched to a gene. The CDR3 loop is CASSQGQGAVGYTF. The CDR3 DNA is TGTGCCAGCAGCCAGGGACAGGGGGCCGTCGGCTACACCTTC.

The J gene is TRBJ2-1, the V gene TRBV24-1; 14 bases fit TRBD2. Losses at the gene ends were 4 bases for V and 15 bases for J; bases not matched to a gene: 13. Germline CDR1 and CDR2: KGHDR and SFDVKD. The CDR3 consists of 16 residues. In DNA form, the CDR3 reads TGTGCCACCAGTGACCCGGGACTAGCGGGAGCCCACTCGACGTTCTTC. Translating it yields CATSDPGLAGAHSTFF.

This clonotype was seen only a few times. The chain has TRBV18 and TRBJ2-7; 11 bases are a match to TRBD2. The CDR3 sequence is 15 residues long. The ends lost 6 bases at V and 2 bases at J; junction bases unmatched: 6. CDR1 is KGHSH and CDR2 is LQKENI in the germline V gene. The CDR3 sequence: CASSSGTSGTYEQYF. In DNA form, the CDR3 reads TGTGCCAGCTCGTCCGGGACTAGCGGTACCTACGAGCAGTACTTC.

This clonotype turned up a few times. This chain joins TRBV18 and TRBJ2-7; perhaps D is TRBD1 or TRBD2 (5 bases each). This CDR3 spans 15 amino acids. In germline, CDR1 is KGHSH, CDR2 LQKENI. V shed 2 bases and J shed 4 bases, with 15 bases lying between them. The CDR3 DNA sequence: TGTGCCAGCTCACCAGGGCCAGCAGAGGGGTACGAGCAGTACTTC. Its translation is CASSPGPAEGYEQYF.